Listed below are T cell receptor beta chains from one sample, sequenced in a study of blood T cell repertoires in COVID-19. Method: immunoSEQ multiplex PCR; TCRdb's copy keeps in-frame clones and lacks some. Of 45,000 to 55,000 clones in the sample, 88% were seen once. The sequenced sample was peripheral blood. All receptors come from a human donor in a cohort sampled during active COVID-19. Each CDR3 is given with its conserved first and last residue. The D gene is left open where the match is weak. The size of a clone is reported for some rows only, either as once, few or many, or as a class for expanded clones.

>14|TRBD1|TRBJ2-1|TRBV25-1|.
TGTGCCAGCAGTGAGCTGGACAGGGTTAGTGAGCAGTTCTTC
CASSELDRVSEQFF
>16|.|TRBJ2-1|TRBV5-6|.
TGTGCCAGCAGCACCCCCGTGGGAGGCGGCTTCAATGAGCAGTTCTTC
CASSTPVGGGFNEQFF
>16|TRBD1|TRBJ1-1|TRBV6-1|once
TGTGCCAGCAGTGCGCCCTACAGGGGTACGAACACTGAAGCTTTCTTT
CASSAPYRGTNTEAFF
>17|.|TRBJ1-1|TRBV4-1|.
TGCGCCAGCAGCCAAGAGAGCAGGGTAGGGGGGAACACTGAAGCTTTCTTT
CASSQESRVGGNTEAFF
>13|.|TRBJ2-7|TRBV18|.
TGTGCCAGCTCACCATCAGGTTATTCCGAGCAGTACTTC
CASSPSGYSEQYF
>15|.|TRBJ1-1|TRBV6-5|.
TGTGCCAGCAGTTACTCGTGGCAGGGGAACACTGAAGCTTTCTTT
CASSYSWQGNTEAFF
>14|.|TRBJ2-1|TRBV7-9|.
TGTGCCAGCAGCTCCGTTGGGGGGAACAATGAGCAGTTCTTC
CASSSVGGNNEQFF
>13|.|TRBJ2-1|TRBV12-3/TRBV12-4|.
TGTGCCAGCAGGTTTTCCAACAGGGACGAGCAGTTCTTC
CASRFSNRDEQFF
>14|.|TRBJ2-7|TRBV5-1|few
TGCGCCAGCAGCTTTGGTAGCGGTTCCTACGAGCAGTACTTC
CASSFGSGSYEQYF
>15|.|TRBJ2-2|TRBV7-3|.
TGTGCCAGCAGCTTGATGCAGGGCGTCCCCGGGGAGCTGTTTTTT
CASSLMQGVPGELFF
>14|.|TRBJ1-2|TRBV14|.
TGTGCCAGCAGCCAAGATTCGGCAGGCTATGGCTACACCTTC
CASSQDSAGYGYTF
>15|TRBD1|TRBJ2-2|TRBV19|.
TGTGCCAGTAGTAAGACAGGGGACAACGCCGGGGAGCTGTTTTTT
CASSKTGDNAGELFF
>14|.|TRBJ2-3|TRBV9|.
TGTGCCAGCAGCGTAGGCACGGGCACAGATACGCAGTATTTT
CASSVGTGTDTQYF
>17|TRBD1|TRBJ1-1|TRBV13|.
TGTGCCAGCAGCTTACGGCAGGGGGTCGGGTGGAACACTGAAGCTTTCTTT
CASSLRQGVGWNTEAFF
>15|TRBD1|TRBJ2-2|TRBV5-1|.
TGCGCCAGCAGCTTGGGGACAGGGGGCACCGGGGAGCTGTTTTTT
CASSLGTGGTGELFF